This T cell receptor (beta chain) was sequenced during a study of T-cell memory formation after mild COVID-19. Overall study: TCR clusters showed largely donor specificity.

TCRdb reanalysed the 5' RACE reads using MiXCR and keeps one entry per CDR3 protein. The data hold 80,000 to 90,000 distinct CDR3 sequences, with roughly 25% observed a single time. On this clonotype: What it recognizes is unknown.

Study observations and caveats: Later expanders leaned toward CD4+, whereas clones contracting from day 15 to 85 were balanced CD4/CD8. The appearance of some responding clones in pre-infection memory suggested that cross-reactive memory joined.

The receptor was derived from a man between 18 and 29 years old who had mild COVID-19 (a few samples of this study predate the infection). Cell type and time point are not known. Sequencing used PBMCs or a T cell subset sorted from them (not recorded which).

The CDR3, as DNA: TGTGCCAGCACACAATACAGGGTTGGAAACACCATATATTTT. Protein: CASTQYRVGNTIYF. The rearrangement links TRBV28 to TRBJ1-3; possible D gene TRBD1, 6 bases. CDR1 is MDHEN and CDR2 is SYDVKM in the germline V gene. CDR3 length: 14 amino acids. Between the trimmed V and J ends, which lost 7 bases and 3 bases, there was a span of 13 bases.